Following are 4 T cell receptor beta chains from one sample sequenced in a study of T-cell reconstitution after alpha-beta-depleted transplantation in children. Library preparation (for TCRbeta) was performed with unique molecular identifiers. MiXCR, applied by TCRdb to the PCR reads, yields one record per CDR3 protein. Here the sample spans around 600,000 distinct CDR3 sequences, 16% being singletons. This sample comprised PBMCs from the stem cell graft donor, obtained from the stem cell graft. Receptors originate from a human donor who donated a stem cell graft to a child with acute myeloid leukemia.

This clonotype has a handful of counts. The CDR3 is CASRTGNWARGYTF. Here the CDR3 DNA reads TGTGCCAGTCGTACCGGCAATTGGGCGCGTGGCTACACCTTC. J is TRBJ1-2 and V is TRBV28; D call uncertain. Per germline, CDR1 MDHEN and CDR2 SYDVKM. The CDR3 is made up of 14 amino acids. V lost 9 bases, J lost 7 bases, and 21 bases lay in between.

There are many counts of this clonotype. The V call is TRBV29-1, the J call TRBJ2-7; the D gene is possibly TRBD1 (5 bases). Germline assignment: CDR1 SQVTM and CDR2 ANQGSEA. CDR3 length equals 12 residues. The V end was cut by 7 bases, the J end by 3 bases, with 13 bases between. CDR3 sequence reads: CSDLTDLYEQYV. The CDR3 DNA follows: TGCAGCGATCTGACAGATCTCTACGAGCAGTACGTC.

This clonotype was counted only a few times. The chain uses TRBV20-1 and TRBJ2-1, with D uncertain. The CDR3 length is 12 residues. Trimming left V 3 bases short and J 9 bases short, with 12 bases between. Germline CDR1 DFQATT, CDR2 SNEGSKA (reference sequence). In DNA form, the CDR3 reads TGCAGTGCTAGGTCGTCTGTGGGTGAGCAGTTCTTC. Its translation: CSARSSVGEQFF.

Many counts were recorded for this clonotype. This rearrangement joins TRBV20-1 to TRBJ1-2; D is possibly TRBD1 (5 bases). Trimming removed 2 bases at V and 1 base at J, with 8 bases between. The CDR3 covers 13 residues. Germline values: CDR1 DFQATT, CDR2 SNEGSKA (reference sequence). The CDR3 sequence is CSARTGRNYGYTF. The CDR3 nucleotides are TGCAGTGCTAGAACGGGGCGTAACTATGGCTACACCTTC.